Listed below are T cell receptor beta chains from one sample, sequenced in a study of T cells after yellow fever vaccination. MiXCR, run by TCRdb on the 5' RACE reads, gives a single entry per CDR3 protein. This table holds 180,000 or so distinct CDR3 sequences, 8% to 13% found once. The sequencing here drew on CD8+ T cells sorted from PBMCs, taken 15 days after the yellow fever booster vaccination. Receptor source: a man aged 18 to 30 who received the YFV17D yellow fever vaccine. Each CDR3 is given with its conserved first and last residue. A D gene is named only where the DNA matches it firmly.

v_call: TRBV6-5; j_call: TRBJ1-2; d_call: .; cdr3_aa: CASSLGVRNYGYTF
v_call: TRBV27; j_call: TRBJ2-3; d_call: .; cdr3_aa: CASSRSTGSTDTQYF
v_call: TRBV6-5; j_call: TRBJ2-3; d_call: .; cdr3_aa: CASSYSGPTRTSFDTQYF
v_call: TRBV6-1; j_call: TRBJ1-5; d_call: .; cdr3_aa: CASSEARGAGLSNQPQHF
v_call: TRBV7-6; j_call: TRBJ2-3; d_call: TRBD2; cdr3_aa: CASSPREDTDTQYF
v_call: TRBV9; j_call: TRBJ2-2; d_call: TRBD1; cdr3_aa: CASSGLRGQSTGELFF
v_call: TRBV7-8; j_call: TRBJ1-5; d_call: .; cdr3_aa: CASSKVEGTYSNQPQHF
v_call: TRBV6-2/TRBV6-3; j_call: TRBJ2-1; d_call: TRBD2; cdr3_aa: CASSYWRGSSYNEQFF
v_call: TRBV4-2; j_call: TRBJ1-2; d_call: TRBD1; cdr3_aa: CASSQEEGDRSYGYTF
v_call: TRBV5-5; j_call: TRBJ2-7; d_call: .; cdr3_aa: CASSMMSEQYF
v_call: TRBV15; j_call: TRBJ2-3; d_call: .; cdr3_aa: CATSRDSGLDTDTQYF
v_call: TRBV18; j_call: TRBJ2-7; d_call: TRBD1; cdr3_aa: CASSPLDRAIYEQYF
v_call: TRBV6-5; j_call: TRBJ2-6; d_call: .; cdr3_aa: CASSYWGGVSGANVLTF
v_call: TRBV6-2/TRBV6-3; j_call: TRBJ2-3; d_call: .; cdr3_aa: CASSYPDLTSTDTQYF
v_call: TRBV4-1; j_call: TRBJ1-5; d_call: .; cdr3_aa: CASSQRDGSNQPQHF
v_call: TRBV4-3; j_call: TRBJ2-5; d_call: .; cdr3_aa: CASSQGGHTSTETQYF
v_call: TRBV25-1; j_call: TRBJ2-3; d_call: .; cdr3_aa: CASSEGYTDTQYF
v_call: TRBV4-1; j_call: TRBJ2-7; d_call: .; cdr3_aa: CASSQEGPRGEQYF
v_call: TRBV6-6; j_call: TRBJ2-3; d_call: .; cdr3_aa: CASSYLVVAGLGPDTQYF
v_call: TRBV11-2; j_call: TRBJ1-2; d_call: TRBD1; cdr3_aa: CASSTRQGANHYGYTF
v_call: TRBV6-2/TRBV6-3; j_call: TRBJ1-4; d_call: .; cdr3_aa: CASSAQDEEKLFF
v_call: TRBV7-9; j_call: TRBJ1-1; d_call: .; cdr3_aa: CASSRPGFEAFF
v_call: TRBV7-9; j_call: TRBJ2-3; d_call: TRBD2; cdr3_aa: CASSLKSGTSEPGDTQYF
v_call: TRBV29-1; j_call: TRBJ1-2; d_call: .; cdr3_aa: CSVEASNYGYTF
v_call: TRBV21-1; j_call: TRBJ1-1; d_call: .; cdr3_aa: CASINPPRGTGTEAFF
v_call: TRBV7-9; j_call: TRBJ1-2; d_call: .; cdr3_aa: CASSPPRGQNYGYTF
v_call: TRBV27; j_call: TRBJ2-1; d_call: .; cdr3_aa: CASSFRTPRYNEQFF
v_call: TRBV28; j_call: TRBJ2-7; d_call: .; cdr3_aa: CASSHSGRNEQYF
v_call: TRBV12-3/TRBV12-4; j_call: TRBJ2-3; d_call: .; cdr3_aa: CASSGGTSTDTQYF
v_call: TRBV11-1; j_call: TRBJ2-2; d_call: .; cdr3_aa: CASSLVGGTGELFF
v_call: TRBV27; j_call: TRBJ2-1; d_call: .; cdr3_aa: CASSFGYNEQFF
v_call: TRBV30; j_call: TRBJ1-1; d_call: .; cdr3_aa: CAWSVLAGIGTEAFF
v_call: TRBV4-3; j_call: TRBJ2-3; d_call: TRBD1; cdr3_aa: CASSQVTGQGSTDTQYF
v_call: TRBV20-1; j_call: TRBJ2-1; d_call: .; cdr3_aa: CSATLGFYNEQFF
v_call: TRBV27; j_call: TRBJ2-5; d_call: .; cdr3_aa: CASSLDAARQETQYF
v_call: TRBV27; j_call: TRBJ2-5; d_call: TRBD1; cdr3_aa: CASSPNPTGDQETQYF
v_call: TRBV4-3; j_call: TRBJ2-2; d_call: .; cdr3_aa: CASSQGDQVAGELFF
v_call: TRBV13; j_call: TRBJ2-5; d_call: .; cdr3_aa: CATAGGRETQYF
v_call: TRBV20-1; j_call: TRBJ2-3; d_call: .; cdr3_aa: CSARGDLYTDTQYF
v_call: TRBV12-3/TRBV12-4; j_call: TRBJ2-1; d_call: TRBD2; cdr3_aa: CASSFLVAGGYNEQFF
v_call: TRBV29-1; j_call: TRBJ2-2; d_call: TRBD2; cdr3_aa: CSAGPTTSANTGELFF
v_call: TRBV4-1; j_call: TRBJ1-1; d_call: .; cdr3_aa: CASSQSGGTEAFF
v_call: TRBV4-1; j_call: TRBJ1-1; d_call: .; cdr3_aa: CASSQVRGARGTEAFF
v_call: TRBV7-9; j_call: TRBJ1-2; d_call: .; cdr3_aa: CASSSGLSLNYGYTF
v_call: TRBV19; j_call: TRBJ2-5; d_call: .; cdr3_aa: CATSPGIQETQYF
v_call: TRBV6-5; j_call: TRBJ2-5; d_call: TRBD2; cdr3_aa: CASSYIVGRGETQYF
v_call: TRBV4-1; j_call: TRBJ1-1; d_call: TRBD1; cdr3_aa: CASSQYPGTGLNTEAFF
v_call: TRBV12-3/TRBV12-4; j_call: TRBJ2-7; d_call: .; cdr3_aa: CASTPAQGNEQYF
v_call: TRBV29-1; j_call: TRBJ1-1; d_call: .; cdr3_aa: CSVASGNTEAFF
v_call: TRBV2; j_call: TRBJ2-5; d_call: .; cdr3_aa: CASGGLKETQYF
v_call: TRBV9; j_call: TRBJ2-4; d_call: .; cdr3_aa: CASSVGDTNIQYF
v_call: TRBV7-9; j_call: TRBJ2-1; d_call: .; cdr3_aa: CASSWGPSSYNEQFF
v_call: TRBV7-9; j_call: TRBJ1-5; d_call: TRBD1; cdr3_aa: CASSLGTGNGQPQHF
v_call: TRBV5-1; j_call: TRBJ1-1; d_call: .; cdr3_aa: CASPPGAFF
v_call: TRBV7-7; j_call: TRBJ2-1; d_call: .; cdr3_aa: CASSLGWGTDEQFF
v_call: TRBV6-4; j_call: TRBJ2-3; d_call: TRBD1; cdr3_aa: CASSLGQGVTDTQYF